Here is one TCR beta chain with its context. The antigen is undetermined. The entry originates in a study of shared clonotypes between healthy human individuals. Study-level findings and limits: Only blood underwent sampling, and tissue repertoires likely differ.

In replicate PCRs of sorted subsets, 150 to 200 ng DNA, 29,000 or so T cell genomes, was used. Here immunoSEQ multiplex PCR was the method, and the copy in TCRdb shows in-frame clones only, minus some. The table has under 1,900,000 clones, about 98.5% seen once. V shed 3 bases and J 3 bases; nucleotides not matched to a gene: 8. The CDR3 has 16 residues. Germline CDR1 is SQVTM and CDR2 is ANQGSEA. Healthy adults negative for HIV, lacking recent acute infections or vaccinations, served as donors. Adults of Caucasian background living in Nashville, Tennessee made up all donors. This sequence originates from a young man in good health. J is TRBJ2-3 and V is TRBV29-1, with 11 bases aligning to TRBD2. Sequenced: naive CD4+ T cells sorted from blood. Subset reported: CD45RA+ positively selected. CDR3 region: CSVDRLAGSPTDTQYF. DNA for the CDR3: TGCAGCGTTGATAGACTAGCGGGATCCCCTACAGATACGCAGTATTTT.